This T cell receptor beta chain was identified during a study of blood T cell repertoires in COVID-19. Here immunoSEQ multiplex PCR was the method, and the copy in TCRdb shows in-frame clones only, minus some. The sample shows about 360,000 clones, around 87% of them seen only once. Germline-derived CDR1 and CDR2 are SGHTA and FQGTGA. The CDR3 has 15 residues. Trimming cost V 3 bases and J 8 bases; bases outside gene matches: 5. This receptor was obtained from a human donor in a cohort sampled during active COVID-19. Sequenced material: peripheral blood. The chain combines TRBV7-3 with TRBJ2-1; 12 bases are a match to TRBD2. The CDR3 bases are TGTGCCAGCAGCTTGACTAGCGGGAGACTCGATGAGCAGTTCTTC. This encodes CASSLTSGRLDEQFF.